This TCR beta chain was profiled in a study of blood T cell repertoires in COVID-19. Study-level background: Samples representing acute and convalescent COVID-19 were sourced from the United States, Italy and Spain. The cDNA or gDNA used as material had been derived from T cells, B-cell-depleted T cells, or PBMCs.

Germline loops: CDR1 MDHEN, CDR2 SYDVKM. The CDR3 totals 17 residues. V shed 5 bases, J shed 2 bases, and the junction held 11 bases outside the gene matches. The authors' processing: Counts of nucleated cells, estimated from reference gene primer amplification, were obtained. Profiled with immunoSEQ multiplex PCR; TCRdb holds only in-frame clones, not every one. V and J calls and clone size are given by that table; D and trimming were obtained from the DNA. The table has 200,000 to 250,000 clones, roughly 84% seen once; the top ten hold just under 20%. The rearrangement uses TRBV28 and TRBJ1-1; 10 nucleotides agree with TRBD1. This receptor was obtained from a man aged 25 to 40 with active or convalescent COVID-19. The specimen was peripheral blood. The CDR3 protein is CASSLPRGTGDNTEAFF. The CDR3 nucleotides are TGTGCCAGCAGTCTCCCCCGGGGGACAGGGGACAACACTGAAGCTTTCTTT. The entire variable domain, with the rest obtained from reference TRBV28 and TRBJ1-1, is as follows: DVKVTQSSRYLVKRTGEKVFLECVQDMDHENMFWYRQDPGLGLRLIYFSYDVKMKEKGDIPEGYSVSREKKERFSLILESASTNQTSMYLCASSLPRGTGDNTEAFFGQGTRLTVV.